Reported below is one T cell receptor (beta chain). This specimen comes from a study of Ad26.COV2.S vaccination and SARS-CoV-2 variants. Specified treatment: roughly 19 received Ad26.COV2.S at low or high dose, single or two shots; roughly five received placebo; per-sample allocation not given. The samples were gathered on day 63 after the first injection of vaccine or placebo. Trimming pared 5 bases from V and 4 bases from J, leaving 15 bases between. Germline CDR1 and CDR2: SSHAT and FNYEAQ (reference sequence). The CDR3 runs to 15 residues. TCRdb keeps only in-frame clones here, not all; method: immunoSEQ multiplex PCR. The profile shows approximately 480,000 clones, around 88% of them singletons.

This TCR was sampled from a person between 18 and 59 years old who received the Ad26.COV2.S COVID-19 vaccine or a placebo. The specimen was peripheral blood, collected in a trial of Ad26.COV2.S vaccine versus placebo. V is TRBV7-7 and J is TRBJ2-1; D perhaps matches TRBD1 (7 bases). The CDR3 DNA follows: TGTGCCAGCAGCGCGGGGACAGCCGCGTACAATGAGCAGTTCTTC. Encoded protein: CASSAGTAAYNEQFF.